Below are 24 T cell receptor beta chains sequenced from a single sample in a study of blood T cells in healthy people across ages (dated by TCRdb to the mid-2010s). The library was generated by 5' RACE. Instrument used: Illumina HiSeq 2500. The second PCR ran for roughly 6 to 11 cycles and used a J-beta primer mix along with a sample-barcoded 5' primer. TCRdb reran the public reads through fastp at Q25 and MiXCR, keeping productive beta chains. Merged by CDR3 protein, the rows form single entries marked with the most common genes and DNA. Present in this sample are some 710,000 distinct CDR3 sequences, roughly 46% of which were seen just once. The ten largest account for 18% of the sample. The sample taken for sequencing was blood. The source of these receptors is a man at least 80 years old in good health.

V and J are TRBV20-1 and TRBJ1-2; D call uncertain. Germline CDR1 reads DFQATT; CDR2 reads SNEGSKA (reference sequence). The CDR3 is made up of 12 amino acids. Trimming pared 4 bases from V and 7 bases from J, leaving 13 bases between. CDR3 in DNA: TGCAGTGCTACAACGGTTAATTCTGGCTACACCTTC. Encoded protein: CSATTVNSGYTF.

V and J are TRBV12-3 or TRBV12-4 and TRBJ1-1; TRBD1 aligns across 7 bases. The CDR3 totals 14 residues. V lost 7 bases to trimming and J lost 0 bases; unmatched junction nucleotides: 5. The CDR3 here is CASNSTGLNTEAFF. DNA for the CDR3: TGTGCCAGCAACTCGACAGGGTTGAACACTGAAGCTTTCTTT.

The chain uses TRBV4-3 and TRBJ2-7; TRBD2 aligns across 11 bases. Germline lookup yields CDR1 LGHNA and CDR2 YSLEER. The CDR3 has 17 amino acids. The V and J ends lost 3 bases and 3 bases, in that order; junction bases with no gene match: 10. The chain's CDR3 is CASSQGVLTSGGYEQYF. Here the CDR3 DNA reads TGCGCCAGCAGCCAGGGGGTCCTCACTAGCGGGGGCTACGAGCAGTACTTC.

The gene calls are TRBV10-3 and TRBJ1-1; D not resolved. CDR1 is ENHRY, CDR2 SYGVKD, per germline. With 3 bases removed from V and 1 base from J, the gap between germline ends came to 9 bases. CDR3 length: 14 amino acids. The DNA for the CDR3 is TGTGCCATCAGTGACAGGCGAAAGAACACTGAAGCTTTCTTT. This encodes CAISDRRKNTEAFF.

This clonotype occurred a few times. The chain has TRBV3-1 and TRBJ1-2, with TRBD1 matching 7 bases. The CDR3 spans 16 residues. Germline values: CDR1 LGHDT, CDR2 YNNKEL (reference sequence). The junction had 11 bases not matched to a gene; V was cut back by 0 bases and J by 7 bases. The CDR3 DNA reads TGTGCCAGCAGCCAAGACCGAGCAGGGGGTTTTTTTGGCTACACCTTC. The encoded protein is CASSQDRAGGFFGYTF. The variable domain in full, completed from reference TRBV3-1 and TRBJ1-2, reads DTAVSQTPKYLVTQMGNDKSIKCEQNLGHDTMYWYKQDSKKFLKIMFSYNNKELIINETVPNRFSPKSPDKAHLNLHINSLELGDSAVYFCASSQDRAGGFFGYTFGSGTRLTVV.

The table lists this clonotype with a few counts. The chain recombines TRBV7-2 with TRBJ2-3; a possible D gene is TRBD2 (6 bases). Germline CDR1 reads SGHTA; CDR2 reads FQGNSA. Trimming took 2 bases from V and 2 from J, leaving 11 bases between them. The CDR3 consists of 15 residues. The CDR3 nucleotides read TGTGCCAGCAGCTTAACGGGACTGCCCACAGATACGCAGTATTTT. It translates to CASSLTGLPTDTQYF.

Here the CDR3 reads CASSHPGGEYSNQPQHF. The CDR3 DNA sequence: TGCGCCAGCAGCCATCCAGGGGGGGAATATAGCAATCAGCCCCAGCATTTT. This chain links TRBV4-1 with TRBJ1-5; 7 bases align to TRBD1. The ends lost 3 bases at V and 0 bases at J; junction bases unmatched: 8. The CDR3 runs 17 residues. Germline-derived CDR1 and CDR2 are MGHRA and YSYEKL.

The CDR3 sequence: CAISSSGRPPTDTQYF. CDR3 sequence (DNA): TGTGCCATCAGCTCTAGCGGGAGGCCCCCCACAGATACGCAGTATTTT. The V and J genes are TRBV10-3 and TRBJ2-3; 11 nucleotides match TRBD2. The V segment lost 6 bases and the J segment 2 bases; nucleotides outside the gene matches: 7. Germline CDR1 and CDR2: ENHRY and SYGVKD. The CDR3 runs 16 residues.

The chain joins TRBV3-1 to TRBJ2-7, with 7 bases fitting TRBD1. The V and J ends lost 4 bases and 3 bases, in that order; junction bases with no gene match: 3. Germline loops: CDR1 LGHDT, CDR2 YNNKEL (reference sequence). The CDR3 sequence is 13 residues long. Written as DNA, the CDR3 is TGTGCCAGCAGCCGACAGGGAGACTACGAGCAGTACTTC. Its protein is CASSRQGDYEQYF.

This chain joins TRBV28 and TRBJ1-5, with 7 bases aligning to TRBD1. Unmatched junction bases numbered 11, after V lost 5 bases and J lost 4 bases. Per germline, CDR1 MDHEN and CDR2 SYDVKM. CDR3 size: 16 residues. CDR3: CASSADRRRGNQPQHF. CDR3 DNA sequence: TGTGCCAGCAGTGCGGACAGGCGGCGGGGAAATCAGCCCCAGCATTTT.

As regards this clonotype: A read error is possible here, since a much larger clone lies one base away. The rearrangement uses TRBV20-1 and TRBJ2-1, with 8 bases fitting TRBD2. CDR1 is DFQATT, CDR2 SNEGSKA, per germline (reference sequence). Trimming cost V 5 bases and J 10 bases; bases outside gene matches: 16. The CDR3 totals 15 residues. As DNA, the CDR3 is TGCAGTGCTCAGCCCTCCGGGACTAGATACTACGAGCAGTTCTTC. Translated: CSAQPSGTRYYEQFF.

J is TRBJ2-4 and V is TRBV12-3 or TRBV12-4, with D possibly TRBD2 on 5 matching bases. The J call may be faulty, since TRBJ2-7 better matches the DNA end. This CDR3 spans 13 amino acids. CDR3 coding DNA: TGTGCCAGCAGTTTAGGCAGAGAGGGCGAGCAGTACTTC. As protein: CASSLGREGEQYF.

CDR3 in amino acids: CSVAIQGQTQYF. The CDR3 DNA follows: TGCAGCGTGGCCATACAGGGACAGACCCAGTACTTC. The chain carries TRBV29-1 and TRBJ2-5; perhaps TRBD1 as D (6 bases). CDR3 size: 12 residues. CDR1 is SQVTM, CDR2 ANQGSEA, per germline. The V end was cut by 6 bases, the J end by 6 bases, with 14 bases between.

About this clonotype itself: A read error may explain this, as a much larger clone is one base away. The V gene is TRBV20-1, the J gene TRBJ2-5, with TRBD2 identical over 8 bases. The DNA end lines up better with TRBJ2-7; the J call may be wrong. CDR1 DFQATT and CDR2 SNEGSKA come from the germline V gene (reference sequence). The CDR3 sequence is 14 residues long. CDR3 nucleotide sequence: TGCAGTGCGATCCCTACTAGCGGTAGTAGCGAGCAGTACTTC. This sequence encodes CSAIPTSGSSEQYF.

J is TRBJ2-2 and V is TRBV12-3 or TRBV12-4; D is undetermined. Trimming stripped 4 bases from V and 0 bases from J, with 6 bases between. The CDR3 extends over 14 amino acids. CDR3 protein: CASSYSSNTGELFF. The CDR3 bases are TGTGCCAGCAGTTACAGTTCGAACACCGGGGAGCTGTTTTTT.

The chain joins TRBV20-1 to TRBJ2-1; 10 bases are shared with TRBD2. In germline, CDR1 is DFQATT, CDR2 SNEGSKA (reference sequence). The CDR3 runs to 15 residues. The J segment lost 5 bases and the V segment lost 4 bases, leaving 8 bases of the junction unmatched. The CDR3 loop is CSATESGGAHNEQFF. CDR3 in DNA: TGCAGTGCTACGGAAAGCGGGGGGGCCCACAATGAGCAGTTCTTC.

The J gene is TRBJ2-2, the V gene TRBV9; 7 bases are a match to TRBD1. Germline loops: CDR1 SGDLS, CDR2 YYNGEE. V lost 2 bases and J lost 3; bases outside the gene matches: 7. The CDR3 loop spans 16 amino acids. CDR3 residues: CASSVRAGGDTGELFF. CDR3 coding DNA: TGTGCCAGCAGCGTTCGGGCAGGGGGAGACACCGGGGAGCTGTTTTTT.

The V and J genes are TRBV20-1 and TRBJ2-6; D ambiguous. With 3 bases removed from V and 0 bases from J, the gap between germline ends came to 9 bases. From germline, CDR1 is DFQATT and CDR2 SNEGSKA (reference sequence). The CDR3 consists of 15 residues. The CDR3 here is CSASIHSSGANVLTF. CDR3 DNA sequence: TGCAGTGCTAGCATCCACTCCTCTGGGGCCAACGTCCTGACTTTC.

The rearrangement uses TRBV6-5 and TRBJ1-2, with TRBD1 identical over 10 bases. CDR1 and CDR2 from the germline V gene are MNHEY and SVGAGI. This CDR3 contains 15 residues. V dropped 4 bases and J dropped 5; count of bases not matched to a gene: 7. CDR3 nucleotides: TGTGCCAGCAGTTTCGGACAGGGGGTGCATTATGGCTACACCTTC. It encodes CASSFGQGVHYGYTF.

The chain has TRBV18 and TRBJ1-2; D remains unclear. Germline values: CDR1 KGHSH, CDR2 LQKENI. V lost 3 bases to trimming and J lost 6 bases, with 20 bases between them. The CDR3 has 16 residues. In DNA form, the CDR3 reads TGTGCCAGCTCACCTTTGACAAGCGAATCGCCTAATGGCTACACCTTC. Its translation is CASSPLTSESPNGYTF.

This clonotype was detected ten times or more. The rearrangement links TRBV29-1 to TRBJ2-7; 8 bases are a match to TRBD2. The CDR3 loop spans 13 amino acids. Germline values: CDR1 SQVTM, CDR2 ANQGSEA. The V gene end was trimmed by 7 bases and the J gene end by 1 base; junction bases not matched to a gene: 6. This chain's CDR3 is CSATSGTSYEQYF. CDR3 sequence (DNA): TGCAGCGCTACTAGCGGAACTTCCTACGAGCAGTACTTC.

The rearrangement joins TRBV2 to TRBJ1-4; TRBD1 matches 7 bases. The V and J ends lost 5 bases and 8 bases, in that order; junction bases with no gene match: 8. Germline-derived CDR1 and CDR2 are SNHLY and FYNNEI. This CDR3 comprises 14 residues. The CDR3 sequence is CASSITGVREKLFF. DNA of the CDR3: TGTGCCAGCAGTATCACAGGGGTCCGAGAAAAACTGTTTTTT.

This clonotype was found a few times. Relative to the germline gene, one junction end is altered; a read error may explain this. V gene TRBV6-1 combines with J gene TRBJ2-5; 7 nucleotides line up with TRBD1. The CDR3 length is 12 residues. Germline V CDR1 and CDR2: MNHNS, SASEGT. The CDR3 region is CACSVQGTTQYF. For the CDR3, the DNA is TGTGCCTGCAGTGTACAGGGGACGACCCAGTACTTC.

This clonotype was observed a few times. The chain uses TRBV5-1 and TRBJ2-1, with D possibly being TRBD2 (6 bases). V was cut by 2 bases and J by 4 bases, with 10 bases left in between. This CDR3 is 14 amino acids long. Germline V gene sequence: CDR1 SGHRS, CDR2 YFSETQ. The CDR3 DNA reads TGCGCCAGCAGCTTTACCGGGACTTACAATGAGCAGTTCTTC. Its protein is CASSFTGTYNEQFF.